A selection of T cell receptor beta chains follows, all from one sample in a study of cytomegalovirus exposure and HLA in healthy donors. Produced via immunoSEQ multiplex PCR; TCRdb's table is partial and in-frame only. The sample has tens of thousands of clones; roughly four fifths are singletons. The sample was PBMCs. The origin of the receptors is a woman aged 30 to 39 in good health and CMV-seropositive. Each CDR3 is given with its conserved first and last residue. Each record gives: clone size, D gene, J gene, V gene, CDR3 DNA, CDR3 protein. D genes are given only for firm matches. The size entry is marked missing in some rows and otherwise reads once, few, many or a size class.

abundance: few
d_gene: TRBD1
j_gene: TRBJ2-1
v_gene: TRBV7-2
CDR3nt: TGTGCCAGCAGCCTTGGAGACAGGGAGTACAATGAGCAGTTCTTC
CDR3aa: CASSLGDREYNEQFF

abundance: -
d_gene: -
j_gene: TRBJ2-7
v_gene: TRBV25-1
CDR3nt: TGTGCCAGTAGCGCCGGGACACACTACGAGCAGTACTTC
CDR3aa: CASSAGTHYEQYF

abundance: once
d_gene: -
j_gene: TRBJ1-1
v_gene: TRBV5-1
CDR3nt: TGCGCCAGCAGCCTTGGACTGGCTGGTGAAGCTTTCTTT
CDR3aa: CASSLGLAGEAFF

abundance: many
d_gene: -
j_gene: TRBJ2-3
v_gene: TRBV5-1
CDR3nt: TGCGCCAGCAGCTTGGCCGAGAGCACAGATACGCAGTATTTT
CDR3aa: CASSLAESTDTQYF

abundance: -
d_gene: -
j_gene: TRBJ1-2
v_gene: TRBV28
CDR3nt: TGTGCCAGCAGTTCCCGGGGTTACACCTTC
CDR3aa: CASSSRGYTF

abundance: -
d_gene: TRBD2
j_gene: TRBJ2-2
v_gene: TRBV4-1
CDR3nt: TGCGCCAGCAGCCAAGATGGGACGGGAGGATTAACCGGGGAGCTGTTTTTT
CDR3aa: CASSQDGTGGLTGELFF

abundance: -
d_gene: TRBD2
j_gene: TRBJ2-5
v_gene: TRBV7-2
CDR3nt: TGTGCCAGCAGCTTAGTGTCTAGCGGGAACAAAGAGACCCAGTACTTC
CDR3aa: CASSLVSSGNKETQYF

abundance: few
d_gene: TRBD1
j_gene: TRBJ1-1
v_gene: TRBV29-1
CDR3nt: TGCAGCGCAGGACAGGGAGAAGCTGAAGCTTTCTTT
CDR3aa: CSAGQGEAEAFF

abundance: -
d_gene: TRBD2
j_gene: TRBJ2-5
v_gene: TRBV5-3
CDR3nt: TGTGCCAGAAGCCTTGGACTAGCGGGAGGAGAGACCCAGTACTTC
CDR3aa: CARSLGLAGGETQYF

abundance: few
d_gene: -
j_gene: TRBJ2-7
v_gene: TRBV5-4
CDR3nt: TGTGCCAGCAGCCCCGTGGAGGGGGCCGTCGAGTACTTC
CDR3aa: CASSPVEGAVEYF

abundance: -
d_gene: -
j_gene: TRBJ1-1
v_gene: TRBV7-9
CDR3nt: TGTGCCAGCAGCTCCAGACAGGACACTGAAGCTTTCTTT
CDR3aa: CASSSRQDTEAFF

abundance: few
d_gene: TRBD2
j_gene: TRBJ2-1
v_gene: TRBV7-9
CDR3nt: TGTGCCAGCAGCTCCAAAACGACTAGCGACAATGAGCAGTTCTTC
CDR3aa: CASSSKTTSDNEQFF

abundance: -
d_gene: TRBD1
j_gene: TRBJ2-1
v_gene: TRBV7-2
CDR3nt: TGTGCCAGCAGCATTACCCCCGGGACAGGGGCCTACAATGAGCAGTTCTTC
CDR3aa: CASSITPGTGAYNEQFF

abundance: -
d_gene: -
j_gene: TRBJ2-7
v_gene: TRBV30
CDR3nt: TGTGCCTGGAGTGTAGCGATCCAGCTGGGGCAGTACTTC
CDR3aa: CAWSVAIQLGQYF

abundance: -
d_gene: TRBD2
j_gene: TRBJ2-1
v_gene: TRBV10-2
CDR3nt: TGCGCCAGCAGGAGTAGCGGGAGGGTAAAAAATGAGCAGTTCTTC
CDR3aa: CASRSSGRVKNEQFF

abundance: -
d_gene: -
j_gene: TRBJ2-7
v_gene: TRBV5-4
CDR3nt: TGTGCCAGCAGCTTGCCAGGCCCAACCTCCTACGAGCAGTACTTC
CDR3aa: CASSLPGPTSYEQYF

abundance: few
d_gene: -
j_gene: TRBJ1-4
v_gene: TRBV7-2
CDR3nt: TGTGCCAGCAGCTTAGCGCCTTCGAGCGAAAAACTGTTTTTT
CDR3aa: CASSLAPSSEKLFF

abundance: once
d_gene: TRBD1
j_gene: TRBJ1-1
v_gene: TRBV6-1
CDR3nt: TGTGCCAGCAGTGTGGACAGGGGGACCGCTGAAGCTTTCTTT
CDR3aa: CASSVDRGTAEAFF

abundance: few
d_gene: TRBD2
j_gene: TRBJ2-7
v_gene: TRBV5-4
CDR3nt: TGTGCCAGCAGCAAACTAGCGGGAGGTTACGAGCAGTACTTC
CDR3aa: CASSKLAGGYEQYF

abundance: -
d_gene: -
j_gene: TRBJ2-2
v_gene: TRBV29-1
CDR3nt: TGCAGCGTTGTTATCAGGGGAATAAAGACCGGGGAGCTGTTTTTT
CDR3aa: CSVVIRGIKTGELFF

abundance: -
d_gene: -
j_gene: TRBJ1-1
v_gene: TRBV7-9
CDR3nt: TGTGCCAGCAGCTTAAGTCCGGGACACCACATGAACACTGAAGCTTTCTTT
CDR3aa: CASSLSPGHHMNTEAFF

abundance: -
d_gene: -
j_gene: TRBJ2-7
v_gene: TRBV30
CDR3nt: TGTGCCTGGAGTGCATCGGGCTACGAGCAGTACTTC
CDR3aa: CAWSASGYEQYF

abundance: -
d_gene: -
j_gene: TRBJ1-2
v_gene: TRBV6-6
CDR3nt: TGTGCCAGCAGTTACGGAGCAGGGAACTATGGCTACACCTTC
CDR3aa: CASSYGAGNYGYTF

abundance: -
d_gene: -
j_gene: TRBJ1-5
v_gene: TRBV27
CDR3nt: TGTGCCAGCAGCCCCCAGGGTTTGGTCCAGCCCCAGCATTTT
CDR3aa: CASSPQGLVQPQHF

abundance: few
d_gene: -
j_gene: TRBJ2-1
v_gene: TRBV7-7
CDR3nt: TGTGCTAGCAGCCCCGTAGGGGTTGAGCAGTTCTTC
CDR3aa: CASSPVGVEQFF

abundance: -
d_gene: -
j_gene: TRBJ2-7
v_gene: TRBV6-5
CDR3nt: TGTGCCAGCAGACCCCCGGGGGTCTACGAGCAGTACTTC
CDR3aa: CASRPPGVYEQYF

abundance: -
d_gene: -
j_gene: TRBJ2-7
v_gene: TRBV7-6
CDR3nt: TGTGCCAGCAGCCCCCAGGCGGGGAGTTATGAGCAGTACTTC
CDR3aa: CASSPQAGSYEQYF

abundance: -
d_gene: -
j_gene: TRBJ2-1
v_gene: TRBV27
CDR3nt: TGTGCCAGCAGTACGCAGAAATCCTACAATGAGCAGTTCTTC
CDR3aa: CASSTQKSYNEQFF

abundance: once
d_gene: -
j_gene: TRBJ2-3
v_gene: TRBV4-2
CDR3nt: TGTGCCAGCAGCCAAGATAGGTCGTTCTCAGGGCGCACAGATACGCAGTATTTT
CDR3aa: CASSQDRSFSGRTDTQYF

abundance: few
d_gene: -
j_gene: TRBJ2-5
v_gene: TRBV7-9
CDR3nt: TGTGCCAGCAGCCGCCCACCACTATTCGGGGGTGCCCCCCAAGAGACCCAGTACTTC
CDR3aa: CASSRPPLFGGAPQETQYF

abundance: -
d_gene: -
j_gene: TRBJ1-5
v_gene: TRBV10-3
CDR3nt: TGTGCCATCAGTGACGGGGGTATCCAGCCCCAGCATTTT
CDR3aa: CAISDGGIQPQHF

abundance: -
d_gene: -
j_gene: TRBJ1-2
v_gene: TRBV6-6
CDR3nt: TGTGCCACCTTTCTACAGGGTGTTTCCTTTAACTATGGCTACACCTTC
CDR3aa: CATFLQGVSFNYGYTF

abundance: few
d_gene: TRBD2
j_gene: TRBJ2-7
v_gene: TRBV7-8
CDR3nt: TGTGCCAGCAGCTTGATTAGCGGCCGGAGCAGCGGGAGGCACTACGAGCAGTACTTC
CDR3aa: CASSLISGRSSGRHYEQYF

abundance: -
d_gene: TRBD2
j_gene: TRBJ2-3
v_gene: TRBV2
CDR3nt: TGTGCCAGCTCACTAGCGGGAGATACGCAGTATTTT
CDR3aa: CASSLAGDTQYF

abundance: -
d_gene: -
j_gene: TRBJ2-7
v_gene: TRBV30
CDR3nt: TGTGCCTGGTTGGTTAGCCCCTACGAGCAGTACTTC
CDR3aa: CAWLVSPYEQYF

abundance: -
d_gene: -
j_gene: TRBJ2-7
v_gene: TRBV20-1
CDR3nt: TGCAGTGCTAGAAGAGATGGCGAGCAGTACTTC
CDR3aa: CSARRDGEQYF

abundance: -
d_gene: -
j_gene: TRBJ1-2
v_gene: TRBV27
CDR3nt: TGTGCCAGCAGATTAGGAGGCCAAAACTATGGCTACACCTTC
CDR3aa: CASRLGGQNYGYTF

abundance: -
d_gene: -
j_gene: TRBJ1-1
v_gene: TRBV19
CDR3nt: TGTGCCAGTAGTATTCGACATCCCGCCACTGAAGCTTTCTTT
CDR3aa: CASSIRHPATEAFF

abundance: -
d_gene: -
j_gene: TRBJ2-5
v_gene: TRBV7-2
CDR3nt: TGTGCCAGCAGCTTCGGGGAGACCCTAATAGAGACCCAGTACTTC
CDR3aa: CASSFGETLIETQYF

abundance: -
d_gene: -
j_gene: TRBJ2-7
v_gene: TRBV27
CDR3nt: TGTGCCAGCAGTCCAAGATCACAGGGAGAGCAGTACTTC
CDR3aa: CASSPRSQGEQYF

abundance: few
d_gene: -
j_gene: TRBJ1-5
v_gene: TRBV6-1
CDR3nt: TGTGCCAGCAGTGAAGCAGCGGAACAGCCCCAGCATTTT
CDR3aa: CASSEAAEQPQHF

abundance: -
d_gene: TRBD2
j_gene: TRBJ2-5
v_gene: TRBV2
CDR3nt: TGTGCCAGCACCAACTCCCGCGGGGGACGGGGAGAGACCCAGTACTTC
CDR3aa: CASTNSRGGRGETQYF

abundance: -
d_gene: TRBD1
j_gene: TRBJ2-5
v_gene: TRBV5-4
CDR3nt: TGTGCCAGCAGCTCCGGGGACAGGGGACAAGAGACCCAGTACTTC
CDR3aa: CASSSGDRGQETQYF

abundance: -
d_gene: -
j_gene: TRBJ1-6
v_gene: TRBV5-4
CDR3nt: TGTGCCAGCAGCTTGGCTGGCCCAGAAAATAATTCACCCCTCCACTTT
CDR3aa: CASSLAGPENNSPLHF

abundance: -
d_gene: -
j_gene: TRBJ1-2
v_gene: TRBV30
CDR3nt: TGTGCCTGCAACGGTGGCTACACCTTC
CDR3aa: CACNGGYTF

abundance: -
d_gene: TRBD1
j_gene: TRBJ2-5
v_gene: TRBV5-1
CDR3nt: TGCGCCAGCAGCCCCGGGGACAGAGAGACCCAGTACTTC
CDR3aa: CASSPGDRETQYF

abundance: few
d_gene: TRBD1
j_gene: TRBJ1-6
v_gene: TRBV30
CDR3nt: TGTGCCTGGAGTGAGGGACAGGGACGTAATTCACCCCTCCACTTT
CDR3aa: CAWSEGQGRNSPLHF

abundance: -
d_gene: -
j_gene: TRBJ1-1
v_gene: TRBV27
CDR3nt: TGTGCCAGCAGTCGGCCGGGGGGCTGGACTGAAGCTTTCTTT
CDR3aa: CASSRPGGWTEAFF

abundance: -
d_gene: -
j_gene: TRBJ1-1
v_gene: TRBV27
CDR3nt: TGTGCCAGCAGTTCGTACACTGAAGCTTTCTTT
CDR3aa: CASSSYTEAFF

abundance: few
d_gene: -
j_gene: TRBJ2-7
v_gene: TRBV13
CDR3nt: TGTGCCAGCAGCTCGGACTACGAGCAGTACTTC
CDR3aa: CASSSDYEQYF